This TCR beta chain emerged from a study of cytomegalovirus exposure and HLA in healthy donors. General study findings and limits: The study recorded 150 to 200 TCR beta chains that were cytomegalovirus-associated. A missense variant in DCLRE1C was later tied to TCR beta V- and J-gene trimming. Per published accounts, TCR beta sequences correctly predicted the HLA-A and HLA-B alleles of most subjects.

A note on this clone: Its matching antigen is unknown.

Trimming left V 0 bases short and J 14 bases short, with 15 bases between. This CDR3 is 13 amino acids long. Germline CDR1 reads SGHNT; CDR2 reads YYREEE (reference sequence). Each of the donors was a healthy bone marrow donor. A multiplex PCR was run with 60 Vbeta primers and 13 Jbeta primers. The table came from immunoSEQ multiplex PCR; TCRdb's copy has only in-frame clones and leaves some out. The sample consists of fewer than 200,000 clones, approximately 80% of them appearing once. The receptor was isolated from a young woman in good health and CMV-seronegative. The chain employs TRBV5-4 and TRBJ2-1; D possibly corresponds to TRBD2 (5 bases). Material for sequencing was PBMCs. CDR3 residues: CASSLAGLKREFF. CDR3 nucleotides: TGTGCCAGCAGCTTGGCCGGACTCAAACGAGAGTTCTTC.